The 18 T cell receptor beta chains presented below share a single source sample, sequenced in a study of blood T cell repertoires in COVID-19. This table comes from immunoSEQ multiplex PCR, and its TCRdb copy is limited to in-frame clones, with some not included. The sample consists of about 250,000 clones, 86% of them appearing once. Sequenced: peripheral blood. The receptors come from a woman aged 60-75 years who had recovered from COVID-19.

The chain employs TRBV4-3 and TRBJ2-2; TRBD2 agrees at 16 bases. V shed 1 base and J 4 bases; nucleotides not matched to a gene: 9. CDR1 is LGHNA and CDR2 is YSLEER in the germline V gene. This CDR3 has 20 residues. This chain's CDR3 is CASSQGPGLAGGQGTGELFF. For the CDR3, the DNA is TGCGCCAGCAGCCAAGGTCCGGGACTAGCGGGGGGGCAAGGCACCGGGGAGCTGTTTTTT.

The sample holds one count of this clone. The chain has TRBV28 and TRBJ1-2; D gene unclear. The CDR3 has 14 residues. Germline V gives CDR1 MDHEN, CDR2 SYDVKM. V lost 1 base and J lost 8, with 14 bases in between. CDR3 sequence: CASSLSPTILGYTF. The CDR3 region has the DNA TGTGCCAGCAGTTTATCTCCGACAATACTCGGCTACACCTTC.

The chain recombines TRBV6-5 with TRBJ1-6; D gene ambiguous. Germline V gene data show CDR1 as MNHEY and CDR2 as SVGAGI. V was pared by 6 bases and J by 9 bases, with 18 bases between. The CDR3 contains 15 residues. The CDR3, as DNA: TGTGCCAGCAGGCCTAAAGGGAGGGAGGGTTCACCCCTCCACTTT. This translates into CASRPKGREGSPLHF.

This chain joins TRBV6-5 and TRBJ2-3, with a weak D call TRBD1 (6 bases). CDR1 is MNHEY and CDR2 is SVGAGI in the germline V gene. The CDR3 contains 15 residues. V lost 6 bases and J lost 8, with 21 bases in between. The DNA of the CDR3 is TGTGCCAGCAGCCAGCAGGGGATCGGGGTGGGTACGCAGTATTTT. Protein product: CASSQQGIGVGTQYF.

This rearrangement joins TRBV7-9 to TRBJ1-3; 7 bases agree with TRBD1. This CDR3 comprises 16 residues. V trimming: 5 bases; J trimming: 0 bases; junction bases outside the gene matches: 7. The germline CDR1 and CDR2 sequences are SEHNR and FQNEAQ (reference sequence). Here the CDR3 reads CASSRDSFDSGNTIYF. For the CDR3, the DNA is TGTGCCAGCAGCCGGGACAGTTTCGACTCTGGAAACACCATATATTTT.

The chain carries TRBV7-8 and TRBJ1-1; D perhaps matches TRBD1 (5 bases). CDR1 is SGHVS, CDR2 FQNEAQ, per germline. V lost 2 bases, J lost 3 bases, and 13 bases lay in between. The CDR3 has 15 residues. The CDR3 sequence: CASSLFQGGDTEAFF. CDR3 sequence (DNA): TGTGCCAGCAGCTTATTTCAGGGTGGGGACACTGAAGCTTTCTTT.

In DNA, the CDR3 is TGTGCCAGTAGTTCGGGAACTAATGAAAAACTGTTTTTT. Encoded protein: CASSSGTNEKLFF. The chain has TRBV19 and TRBJ1-4; unclear D gene. In germline, CDR1 is LNHDA, CDR2 SQIVND (reference sequence). V was cut by 5 bases and J by 1 base, with 5 bases left in between. CDR3 length: 13 residues.

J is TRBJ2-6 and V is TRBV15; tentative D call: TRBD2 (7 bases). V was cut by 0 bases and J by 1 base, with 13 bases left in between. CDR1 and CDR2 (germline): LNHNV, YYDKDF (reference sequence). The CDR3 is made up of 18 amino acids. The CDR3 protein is CATSRDLGRGSGANVLTF. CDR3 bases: TGTGCCACCAGCAGAGATTTAGGGAGGGGGTCTGGGGCCAACGTCCTGACTTTC. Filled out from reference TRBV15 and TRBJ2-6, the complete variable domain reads DAMVIQNPRYQVTQFGKPVTLSCSQTLNHNVMYWYQQKSSQAPKLLFHYYDKDFNNEADTPDNFQSRRPNTSFCFLDIRSPGLGDTAMYLCATSRDLGRGSGANVLTFGAGSRLTVL.

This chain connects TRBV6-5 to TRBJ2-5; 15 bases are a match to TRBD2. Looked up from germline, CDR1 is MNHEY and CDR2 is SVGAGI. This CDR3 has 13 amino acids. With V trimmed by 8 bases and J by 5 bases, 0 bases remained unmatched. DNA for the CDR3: TGTGCCAGCGGACTAGCGGGAGGGGAGACCCAGTACTTC. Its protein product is CASGLAGGETQYF.

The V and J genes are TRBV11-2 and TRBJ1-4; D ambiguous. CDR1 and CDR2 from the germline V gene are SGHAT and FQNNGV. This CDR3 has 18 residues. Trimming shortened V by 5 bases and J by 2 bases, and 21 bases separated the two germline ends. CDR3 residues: CASSPTLDSIGTNEKLFF. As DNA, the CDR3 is TGTGCCAGCAGCCCGACCTTGGACTCAATCGGCACTAATGAAAAACTGTTTTTT.

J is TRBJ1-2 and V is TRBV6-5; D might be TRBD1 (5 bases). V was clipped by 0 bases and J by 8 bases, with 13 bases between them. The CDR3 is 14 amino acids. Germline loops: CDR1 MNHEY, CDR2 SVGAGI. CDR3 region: CASSYSDPREGYTF. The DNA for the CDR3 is TGTGCCAGCAGTTACTCGGACCCCAGGGAAGGCTACACCTTC.

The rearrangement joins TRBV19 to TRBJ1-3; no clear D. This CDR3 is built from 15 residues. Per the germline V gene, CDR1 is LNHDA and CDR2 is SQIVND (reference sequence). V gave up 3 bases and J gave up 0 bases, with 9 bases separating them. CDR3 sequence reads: CASSIISSSGNTIYF. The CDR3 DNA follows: TGTGCCAGTAGTATTATCTCCAGCTCTGGAAACACCATATATTTT. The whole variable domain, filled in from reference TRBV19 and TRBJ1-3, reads DGGITQSPKYLFRKEGQNVTLSCEQNLNHDAMYWYRQDPGQGLRLIYYSQIVNDFQKGDIAEGYSVSREKKESFPLTVTSAQKNPTAFYLCASSIISSSGNTIYFGEGSWLTVV.

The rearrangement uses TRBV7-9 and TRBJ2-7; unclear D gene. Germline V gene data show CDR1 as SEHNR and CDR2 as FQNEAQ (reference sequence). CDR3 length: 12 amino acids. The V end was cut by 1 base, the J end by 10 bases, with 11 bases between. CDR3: CASSLVSGFQYF. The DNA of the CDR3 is TGTGCCAGCAGCTTAGTGTCGGGTTTTCAGTACTTC.

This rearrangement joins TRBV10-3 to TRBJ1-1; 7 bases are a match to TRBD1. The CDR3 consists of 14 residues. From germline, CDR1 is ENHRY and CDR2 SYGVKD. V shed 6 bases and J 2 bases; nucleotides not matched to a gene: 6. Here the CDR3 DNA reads TGTGCCATCAGGGGGACAGCACATAACACTGAAGCTTTCTTT. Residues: CAIRGTAHNTEAFF.

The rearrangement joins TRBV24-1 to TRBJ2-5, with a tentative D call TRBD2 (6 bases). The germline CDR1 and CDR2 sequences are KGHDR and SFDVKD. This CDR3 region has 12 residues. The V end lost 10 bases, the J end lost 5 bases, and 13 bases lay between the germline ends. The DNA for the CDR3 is TGTGCCACGCAAGGAGGGGCGGAGACCCAGTACTTC. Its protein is CATQGGAETQYF.

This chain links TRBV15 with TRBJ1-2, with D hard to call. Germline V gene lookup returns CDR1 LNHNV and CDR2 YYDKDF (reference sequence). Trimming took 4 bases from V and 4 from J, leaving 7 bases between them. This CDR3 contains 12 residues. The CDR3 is CATSTSSYGYTF. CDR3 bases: TGTGCCACCAGCACCAGTTCCTATGGCTACACCTTC.

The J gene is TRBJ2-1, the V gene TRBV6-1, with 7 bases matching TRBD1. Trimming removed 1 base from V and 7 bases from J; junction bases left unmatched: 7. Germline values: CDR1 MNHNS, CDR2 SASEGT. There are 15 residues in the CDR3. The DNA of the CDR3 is TGTGCCAGCAGTGAAGACAGGGGTGGTTGGAATGAGCAGTTCTTC. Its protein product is CASSEDRGGWNEQFF.

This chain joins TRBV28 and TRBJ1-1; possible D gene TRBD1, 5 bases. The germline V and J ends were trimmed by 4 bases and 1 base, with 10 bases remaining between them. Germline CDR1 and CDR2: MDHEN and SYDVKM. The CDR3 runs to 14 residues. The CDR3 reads CASSWGETNTEAFF. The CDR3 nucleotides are TGTGCCAGCAGTTGGGGGGAAACGAACACTGAAGCTTTCTTT.